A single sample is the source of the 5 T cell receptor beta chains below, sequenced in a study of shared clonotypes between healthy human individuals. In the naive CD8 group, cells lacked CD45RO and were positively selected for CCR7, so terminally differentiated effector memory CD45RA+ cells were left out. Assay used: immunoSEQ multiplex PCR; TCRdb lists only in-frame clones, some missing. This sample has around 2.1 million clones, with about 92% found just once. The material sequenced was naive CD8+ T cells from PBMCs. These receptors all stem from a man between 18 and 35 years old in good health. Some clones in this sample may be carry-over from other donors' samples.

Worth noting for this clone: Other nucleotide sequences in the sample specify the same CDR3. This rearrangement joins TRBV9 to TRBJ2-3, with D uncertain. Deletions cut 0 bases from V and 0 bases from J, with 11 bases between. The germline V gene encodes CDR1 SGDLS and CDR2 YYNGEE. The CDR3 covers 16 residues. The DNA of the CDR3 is TGTGCCAGCAGCGTAGAAACTGGCGGCAGCACAGATACGCAGTATTTT. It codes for CASSVETGGSTDTQYF.

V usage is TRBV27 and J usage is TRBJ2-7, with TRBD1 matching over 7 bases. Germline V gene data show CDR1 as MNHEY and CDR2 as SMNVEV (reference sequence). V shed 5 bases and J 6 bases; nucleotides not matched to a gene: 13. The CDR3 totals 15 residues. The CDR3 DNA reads TGTGCCAGCAGTCCAGTTCAGGGGACAGAAGGCGAGCAGTACTTC. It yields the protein CASSPVQGTEGEQYF.

The chain's CDR3 is CASSHSGVAASYEQYF. CDR3 coding DNA: TGTGCCAGCAGTCATAGTGGCGTGGCGGCCTCCTACGAGCAGTACTTC. This sequence joins TRBV7-9 and TRBJ2-5; D not certain. The J call may be mistaken, given a closer DNA end match to TRBJ2-7. The CDR3 loop spans 16 amino acids. CDR1 is SEHNR, CDR2 FQNEAQ, per germline (reference sequence).

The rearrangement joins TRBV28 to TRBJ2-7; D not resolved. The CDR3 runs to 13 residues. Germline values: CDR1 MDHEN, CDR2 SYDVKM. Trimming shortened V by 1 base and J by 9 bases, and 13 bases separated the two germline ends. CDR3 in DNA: TGTGCCAGCAGTTTATCTTCAGGCCGCTGGCAGTACTTC. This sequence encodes CASSLSSGRWQYF.

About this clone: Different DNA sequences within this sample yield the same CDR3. The CDR3 here is CASSQDRAGAGNTIYF. For the CDR3, the DNA is TGCGCCAGCAGCCAAGATCGGGCGGGGGCTGGAAACACCATATATTTT. The chain joins TRBV4-3 to TRBJ1-3; D is possibly TRBD1 (5 bases). This CDR3 comprises 16 residues. The ends were cut back, 0 bases at V and 2 bases at J, with 11 bases in the middle. Germline values: CDR1 LGHNA, CDR2 YSLEER.